These 8 T cell receptor beta chains were sequenced from one sample in a study of shared clonotypes between healthy human individuals. Method: immunoSEQ multiplex PCR; TCRdb's copy keeps in-frame clones and lacks some. The table shows some 1,400,000 clones, with around 97% occurring only once. The sequenced material came from naive CD4+ T cells sorted from blood. Regarding subset: CD45RA+ positively selected. Source of these receptors: a young man in good health.

The chain links TRBV4-1 to TRBJ2-5; TRBD2 matches 7 bases. V lost 1 base to trimming and J lost 5 bases; unmatched junction nucleotides: 10. CDR3 length: 16 amino acids. From germline, CDR1 is MGHRA and CDR2 YSYEKL. CDR3 sequence reads: CASSQGLAPPQETQYF. The CDR3 DNA reads as TGCGCCAGCAGCCAAGGACTAGCTCCCCCACAGGAGACCCAGTACTTC.

V and J are TRBV29-1 and TRBJ2-5; TRBD1 matches at 7 bases. V gave up 6 bases and J gave up 1 base; unmatched junction bases: 5. The germline CDR1 and CDR2 sequences are SQVTM and ANQGSEA. The CDR3 length is 13 residues. The CDR3 region is CSVGQTTQETQYF. The CDR3 DNA follows: TGCAGCGTGGGACAGACAACCCAAGAGACCCAGTACTTC.

V usage is TRBV7-6 and J usage is TRBJ2-1, with D unclear. Looked up from germline, CDR1 is SGHVS and CDR2 is FNYEAQ. The V end was cut by 1 base, the J end by 6 bases, with 10 bases between. CDR3 length: 14 amino acids. In DNA, the CDR3 is TGTGCCAGCAGCTTAGATCCACGCACCAATGAGCAGTTCTTC. It translates to CASSLDPRTNEQFF. Using reference TRBV7-6 and TRBJ2-1 for the parts outside the CDR3, the full variable domain is GAGVSQSPRYKVTKRGQDVALRCDPISGHVSLYWYRQALGQGPEFLTYFNYEAQQDKSGLPNDRFSAERPEGSISTLTIQRTEQRDSAMYRCASSLDPRTNEQFFGPGTRLTVL.

The chain joins TRBV6-5 to TRBJ2-7; D uncertain. Germline V gene sequence: CDR1 MNHEY, CDR2 SVGAGI. With 0 bases removed from V and 3 bases from J, the gap between germline ends came to 12 bases. The CDR3 loop spans 15 amino acids. The CDR3 region has the DNA TGTGCCAGCAGTTACTCCGGGCATTTGATCTACGAGCAGTACTTC. Translation gives CASSYSGHLIYEQYF.

The gene calls are TRBV30 and TRBJ2-5, with D possibly being TRBD2 (6 bases). Germline values: CDR1 GTSNPN, CDR2 SVGIG (reference sequence). The CDR3 sequence is 15 residues long. Trimming removed 2 bases at V and 1 base at J, with 14 bases between. The CDR3 is CAWSIQRTIQETQYF. CDR3 nucleotides: TGTGCCTGGAGTATCCAAAGGACTATCCAAGAGACCCAGTACTTC.

The gene calls are TRBV5-4 and TRBJ2-5; 7 nucleotides agree with TRBD1. The CDR3 is 13 amino acids. Per germline, CDR1 SGHNT and CDR2 YYREEE (reference sequence). V was pared by 4 bases and J by 14 bases, with 14 bases of the junction left unmatched. In DNA form, the CDR3 reads TGTGCCAGCAGCCCAGAGGGACAGCTGGGTTCCTACTTC. It is translated as CASSPEGQLGSYF. The entire variable domain, with the rest obtained from reference TRBV5-4 and TRBJ2-5, is as follows: ETGVTQSPTHLIKTRGQQVTLRCSSQSGHNTVSWYQQALGQGPQFIFQYYREEENGRGNFPPRFSGLQFPNYSSELNVNALELDDSALYLCASSPEGQLGSYFGPGTRLLVL.

The rearrangement uses TRBV9 and TRBJ2-3; TRBD2 matches at 13 bases. Per germline, CDR1 SGDLS and CDR2 YYNGEE. V dropped 0 bases and J dropped 5; count of bases not matched to a gene: 6. The CDR3 extends over 17 amino acids. Here the CDR3 reads CASSVGGLAGVQDTQYF. In DNA, the CDR3 is TGTGCCAGCAGCGTAGGAGGACTAGCGGGGGTCCAAGATACGCAGTATTTT.

This chain joins TRBV10-3 and TRBJ2-1; 8 bases agree with TRBD1. This CDR3 comprises 17 residues. Germline trimming cut 6 bases from V and 4 bases from J; bases unmatched to any gene: 14. From germline, CDR1 is ENHRY and CDR2 SYGVKD. CDR3 sequence (DNA): TGTGCCATCAGCCCACCGGTTGGACAGGGCCCATACAATGAGCAGTTCTTC. Protein: CAISPPVGQGPYNEQFF.